Described below is a single T cell receptor (beta chain) sequence and its context. This sample is drawn from a study of blood T cell repertoires in COVID-19. Study as a whole: Whether acute or convalescent, the COVID-19 samples came from the United States, Italy and Spain. T cells, B-cell-depleted T cells, or PBMCs supplied cDNA or gDNA.

In the original processing: Amplification of reference gene primers provided the estimated nucleated cell counts. Sequenced by immunoSEQ multiplex PCR; TCRdb stores in-frame clones only, minus some. V and J calls and clone size come straight from that table; D and trimming were deduced from the DNA. Of approximately 300,000 clones listed, roughly 90% were seen once; the top ten hold 3.5% to 4.5%. Germline CDR1 LGHDT, CDR2 YNNKEL (reference sequence). The J segment lost 2 bases and the V segment lost 4 bases, leaving 10 bases of the junction unmatched. The CDR3 covers 16 residues. Source material: peripheral blood. The V gene is TRBV3-1 (or the pseudogene TRBV3-2), the J gene TRBJ2-5; 7 bases match TRBD1. The sequence was obtained from a woman aged 45-65 years with active or convalescent COVID-19. CDR3 DNA sequence: TGTGCCAGCAGCCCACTCCTCGGGGACAGTCAAGAGACCCAGTACTTC. Translating gives CASSPLLGDSQETQYF.